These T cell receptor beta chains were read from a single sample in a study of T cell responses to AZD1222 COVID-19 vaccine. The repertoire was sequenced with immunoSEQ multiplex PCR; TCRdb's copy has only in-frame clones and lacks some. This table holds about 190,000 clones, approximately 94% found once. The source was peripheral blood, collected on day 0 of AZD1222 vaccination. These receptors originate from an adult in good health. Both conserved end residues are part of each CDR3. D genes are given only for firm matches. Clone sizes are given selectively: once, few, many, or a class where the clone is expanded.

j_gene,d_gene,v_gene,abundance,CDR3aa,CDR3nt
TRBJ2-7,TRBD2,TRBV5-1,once,CASRPSAGLADSSYEQYF,TGCGCCAGCAGACCCTCAGCCGGACTAGCGGATAGCTCCTACGAGCAGTACTTC
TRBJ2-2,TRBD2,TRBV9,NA,CASSGGGDTGELFF,TGTGCCAGCAGCGGTGGGGGGGACACCGGGGAGCTGTTTTTT
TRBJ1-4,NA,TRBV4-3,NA,CASSQDLGEKLFF,TGCGCCAGCAGCCAAGATCTGGGTGAAAAACTGTTTTTT
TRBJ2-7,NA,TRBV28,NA,CATGQQYSGEQYF,TGTGCCACAGGACAACAGTATTCGGGCGAGCAGTACTTC
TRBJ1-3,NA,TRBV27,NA,CASRPTGTGGNTIYF,TGTGCCAGTAGACCAACAGGGACGGGCGGAAACACCATATATTTT
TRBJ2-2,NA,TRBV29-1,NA,CSAGQNTGELFF,TGCAGCGCCGGACAGAACACCGGGGAGCTGTTTTTT
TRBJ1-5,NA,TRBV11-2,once,CASSPWGVNQPQHF,TGTGCCAGCAGCCCGTGGGGGGTCAATCAGCCCCAGCATTTT
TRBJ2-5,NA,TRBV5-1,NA,CASSAWADQETQYF,TGCGCCAGCAGTGCGTGGGCGGACCAAGAGACCCAGTACTTC
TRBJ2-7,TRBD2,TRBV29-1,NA,CSVEVKRDRYEQYF,TGCAGCGTTGAAGTGAAGCGGGACCGCTACGAGCAGTACTTC
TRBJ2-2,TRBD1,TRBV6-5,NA,CASRPGTANTGELFF,TGTGCCAGCAGGCCCGGGACAGCGAACACCGGGGAGCTGTTTTTT